The 20 T cell receptor beta chains reported below all come from one sample, sequenced in a study of CD8 T cells in ankylosing spondylitis. TCRdb reprocessed the 5' RACE reads via MiXCR and lists one record per CDR3 protein. The table includes around 230,000 distinct CDR3 sequences, less than 9.5% detected once. Sequencing was done on a sample of blood, either unsorted or a sorted T cell fraction (not recorded which). Receptors originate from a female donor with ankylosing spondylitis or in good health (not recorded which).

V gene TRBV29-1 combines with J gene TRBJ2-1, with TRBD2 matching 14 bases. Trimming took 6 bases from V and 8 from J; bases not matched to a gene: 6. Germline CDR1 SQVTM, CDR2 ANQGSEA. This CDR3 region has 14 residues. CDR3 loop: CSVLPGLAGDEQFF. The CDR3 DNA reads as TGCAGCGTCCTACCGGGACTAGCGGGAGATGAGCAGTTCTTC.

As for this clonotype: This may be a read error, as it is one base from a much larger clone. This chain joins TRBV4-3 and TRBJ2-3, with TRBD2 matching 7 bases. The CDR3 sequence is 16 residues long. Germline CDR1 and CDR2: LGHNA and YSLEER. The CDR3 DNA sequence: TGCGCCAGCGGCCAAGTTGAGGGAGGGACCACAGATACGCAGTATTTT. Residues: CASGQVEGGTTDTQYF.

Concerning this clonotype itself: A much larger clone is a single base away; this may be a read error. The chain uses TRBV6-5 and TRBJ2-3, with D possibly being TRBD1 (5 bases). Germline V gene data show CDR1 as MNHEY and CDR2 as SVGAGI. V lost 0 bases to trimming and J lost 4 bases, with 8 bases between them. The CDR3 totals 14 residues. CDR3 coding DNA: TGTGCCAGCAGTTACTCCAAGGGGCCAGATACGCAGTATTTT. This translates into CASSYSKGPDTQYF.

Many counts were recorded for this clonotype. The chain carries TRBV20-1 and TRBJ2-2, with 11 nucleotides matching TRBD2. The J segment lost 4 bases and the V segment lost 3 bases, leaving 4 bases of the junction unmatched. This CDR3 region has 15 residues. Germline V gene lookup returns CDR1 DFQATT and CDR2 SNEGSKA (reference sequence). The CDR3 nucleotides read TGCAGTGCTAGGGGGACTAGCGGAGGCACCGGGGAGCTGTTTTTT. This sequence encodes CSARGTSGGTGELFF.

This clonotype came up a few times. The rearrangement uses TRBV27 and TRBJ2-1; 9 bases fit TRBD2. The CDR3 has 15 residues. CDR1 is MNHEY, CDR2 SMNVEV, per germline (reference sequence). Trimming at V came to 2 bases and at J to 8 bases, leaving 7 bases not matched to a gene. CDR3 loop: CASSLGREGLDEQFF. The CDR3 bases are TGTGCCAGCAGTTTAGGGCGGGAGGGCCTTGATGAGCAGTTCTTC.

The table lists this clonotype with a few counts. The chain has TRBV18 and TRBJ2-7; D is ambiguous. The CDR3 totals 13 residues. V gave up 2 bases and J gave up 2 bases, with 7 bases separating them. Germline CDR1 and CDR2: KGHSH and LQKENI. CDR3 DNA: TGTGCCAGCTCACCAAGGATACCCTACGAGCAGTACTTC. Translated: CASSPRIPYEQYF.

This clonotype appeared many times. The rearrangement uses TRBV5-1 and TRBJ2-1; 8 nucleotides line up with TRBD1. CDR3 length: 16 residues. Per the germline V gene, CDR1 is SGHRS and CDR2 is YFSETQ. V gave up 0 bases and J gave up 8 bases; unmatched junction bases: 10. For the CDR3, the DNA is TGCGCCAGCAGCTTGGCAGGACAGGGCGTTTGGGATGAGCAGTTCTTC. Translated, it gives CASSLAGQGVWDEQFF.

This clonotype was observed many times. The chain has TRBV6-5 and TRBJ2-1, with a weak D call TRBD1 (5 bases). The CDR3 is made up of 14 amino acids. Trimming pared 0 bases from V and 8 bases from J, leaving 11 bases between. Germline V CDR1 and CDR2: MNHEY, SVGAGI. Written as DNA, the CDR3 is TGTGCCAGCAGTTACTCGTCGGTAGGGGATGAGCAGTTCTTC. Translated: CASSYSSVGDEQFF.

This clonotype occurred many times. The chain is built from TRBV7-8 and TRBJ2-2; perhaps TRBD1 as D (5 bases). From germline, CDR1 is SGHVS and CDR2 FQNEAQ. This CDR3 has 15 amino acids. V gave up 2 bases and J gave up 4 bases, with 11 bases separating them. The CDR3 spells CASSLKGSFTGELFF. DNA for the CDR3: TGTGCCAGCAGCTTAAAGGGGTCTTTCACCGGGGAGCTGTTTTTT.

This clonotype was observed a few times. The rearrangement uses TRBV19 and TRBJ2-2, with D possibly matching TRBD1 (5 bases). CDR1 is LNHDA, CDR2 SQIVND, per germline (reference sequence). The CDR3 sequence is 13 residues long. The V and J ends lost 6 bases and 7 bases respectively, with 12 bases between them. The CDR3 DNA follows: TGTGCCAGTAGCCCCCCAGGGATCGGGGAGCTGTTTTTT. It is translated as CASSPPGIGELFF.

This clonotype occurred many times. The rearrangement uses TRBV5-1 and TRBJ2-7, with 7 bases matching TRBD2. Germline CDR1 is SGHRS and CDR2 is YFSETQ. This CDR3 is 12 amino acids long. Trimming cost V 3 bases and J 10 bases; bases outside gene matches: 7. The CDR3 region has the DNA TGCGCCAGCAGCTGGGAGGGTTTTCTCCAGTACTTC. The encoded protein is CASSWEGFLQYF.

For this clonotype: This may stem from a read error, because a much larger clone lies one nucleotide away. V usage is TRBV24-1 and J usage is TRBJ2-7, with D maybe TRBD1 (7 bases). CDR3 length: 14 amino acids. Germline CDR1 is KGHDR and CDR2 is SFDVKD. V gave up 12 bases and J gave up 5 bases, with 22 bases separating them. CDR3 coding DNA: TGTGCCGCCGAATCCGCAGGGGGGAGGAACGAGCAGTACTTC. Translation gives CAAESAGGRNEQYF.

This clonotype was found many times. The genes are TRBV24-1 and TRBJ2-3; tentative D call: TRBD1 (6 bases). CDR1 KGHDR and CDR2 SFDVKD come from the germline V gene. V lost 7 bases and J lost 5, with 12 bases in between. The CDR3 is made up of 13 amino acids. DNA of the CDR3: TGTGCCACCAGCGTCCCAGGGGTAGATACGCAGTATTTT. Its protein is CATSVPGVDTQYF.

This clonotype has a handful of counts. This may stem from a read error, because a much larger clone lies one nucleotide away. V and J are TRBV20-1 and TRBJ2-5, with D tentatively TRBD1 (6 bases). Trimming took 1 base from V and 5 from J, leaving 8 bases between them. Germline CDR1 reads DFQATT; CDR2 reads SNEGSKA (reference sequence). This CDR3 region has 12 residues. In DNA, the CDR3 is TGCAGTGCTAGAGCAGGGGATGAGACCCAGTACTTC. It is translated as CSARAGDETQYF.

This clonotype was recorded many times. The rearrangement uses TRBV6-1 and TRBJ1-4; a possible D gene is TRBD1 (5 bases). The CDR3 loop spans 11 amino acids. Trimming shortened V by 8 bases and J by 7 bases, and 8 bases separated the two germline ends. CDR1 and CDR2 from the germline V gene are MNHNS and SASEGT. The CDR3 sequence is CASQQVEKLFF. The CDR3 DNA is TGTGCCAGCCAACAGGTTGAAAAACTGTTTTTT.

This clonotype has a count of ten or more. The chain is built from TRBV20-1 and TRBJ2-1; 13 nucleotides line up with TRBD2. Per the germline V gene, CDR1 is DFQATT and CDR2 is SNEGSKA (reference sequence). The CDR3 totals 14 residues. Trimming removed 4 bases from V and 5 bases from J; junction bases left unmatched: 2. The CDR3 DNA is TGCAGTGCTATGGGACTAGCGGGAAACAATGAGCAGTTCTTC. Its protein is CSAMGLAGNNEQFF.

The table lists this clonotype with many counts. The genes are TRBV5-4 and TRBJ2-7, with D unresolved. Germline CDR1 SGHNT, CDR2 YYREEE (reference sequence). CDR3 length equals 15 residues. V lost 4 bases and J lost 5, with 19 bases in between. CDR3 in DNA: TGTGCCAGCAGCCCCGAAACCGGGCCCCTCCACGAGCAGTACTTC. Translating it yields CASSPETGPLHEQYF.

This clonotype was recorded at least ten times. The V and J genes are TRBV20-1 and TRBJ2-1, with D possibly being TRBD1 (5 bases). The V end lost 6 bases, the J end lost 6 bases, and 21 bases lay between the germline ends. Germline CDR1 is DFQATT and CDR2 is SNEGSKA (reference sequence). This CDR3 region has 15 residues. Here the CDR3 reads CSALQGGRAGNEQFF. DNA of the CDR3: TGCAGTGCACTGCAGGGCGGCAGGGCCGGCAATGAGCAGTTCTTC.

This clonotype was counted many times. This chain uses TRBV20-1 with TRBJ1-2; weak D call: TRBD1 (6 bases). Germline CDR1 and CDR2: DFQATT and SNEGSKA (reference sequence). Trimming removed 5 bases at V and 2 bases at J, with 15 bases between. CDR3 length: 14 amino acids. The CDR3 here is CSASGGRVNYGYTF. CDR3 nucleotides: TGCAGTGCTTCGGGGGGGCGGGTAAACTATGGCTACACCTTC.

Many counts were recorded for this clonotype. The gene calls are TRBV4-3 and TRBJ1-2; tentative D call: TRBD1 (6 bases). Per germline, CDR1 LGHNA and CDR2 YSLEER. The CDR3 is made up of 17 amino acids. The germline V and J ends were trimmed by 1 base and 4 bases, with 19 bases remaining between them. CDR3 nucleotide sequence: TGCGCCAGCAGCCAAGTCGTGGGGGGGCCGACCATCTATGGCTACACCTTC. Its translation is CASSQVVGGPTIYGYTF.